The rows below give T cell receptor beta chains drawn from one sample of a study of Ad26.COV2.S vaccination and SARS-CoV-2 variants. Sequenced by immunoSEQ multiplex PCR; TCRdb stores in-frame clones only, minus some. The sample contains 300,000 to 400,000 clones, about 92% of which appear only once. The sequences come from peripheral blood, collected after recovery from COVID-19. These receptor sequences come from a human donor who had recovered from COVID-19. The CDR3 runs from the conserved cysteine through the conserved F or W. Each record gives: J gene, V gene, CDR3 protein.

J: TRBJ1-2
V: TRBV3-1/TRBV3-2
CDR3: CASSQDAEVGGYTF

J: TRBJ2-7
V: TRBV5-6
CDR3: CASSPGTGLTSYEQYF

J: TRBJ2-1
V: TRBV2
CDR3: CASSLDRAAINEQFF

J: TRBJ2-7
V: TRBV30
CDR3: CAWSEERVAPYEQYF

J: TRBJ2-3
V: TRBV5-5
CDR3: CASSTRGGPGNTQYF

J: TRBJ1-5
V: TRBV7-2
CDR3: CASSLQGALYSNQPQHF

J: TRBJ2-3
V: TRBV3-1/TRBV3-2
CDR3: CASSQTHRRIWSRDTDTQYF

J: TRBJ1-1
V: TRBV6-5
CDR3: CASSPTGGTEAFF

J: TRBJ2-7
V: TRBV11-2
CDR3: CASSLELQGASYEQYF

J: TRBJ2-2
V: TRBV9
CDR3: CASSVDAPNTGELFF

J: TRBJ1-2
V: TRBV29-1
CDR3: CSVVRSATLEYTF

J: TRBJ2-1
V: TRBV11-2
CDR3: CASSQRAPTGTSTNNEQFF

J: TRBJ1-3
V: TRBV14
CDR3: CASSRDRVSGNTIYF

J: TRBJ2-5
V: TRBV10-3
CDR3: CAISVGGRLSETQYF